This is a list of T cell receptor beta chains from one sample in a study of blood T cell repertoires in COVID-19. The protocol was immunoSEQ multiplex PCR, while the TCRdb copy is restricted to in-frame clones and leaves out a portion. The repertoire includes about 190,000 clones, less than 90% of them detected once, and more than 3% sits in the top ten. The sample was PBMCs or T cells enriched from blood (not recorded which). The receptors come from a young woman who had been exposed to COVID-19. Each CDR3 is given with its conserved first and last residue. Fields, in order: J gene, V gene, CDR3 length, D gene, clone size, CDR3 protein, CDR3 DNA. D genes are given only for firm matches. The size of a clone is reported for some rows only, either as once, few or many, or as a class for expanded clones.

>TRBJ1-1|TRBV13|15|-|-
CASSLDGAANTEAFF
TGTGCCAGCAGCTTAGATGGGGCCGCGAACACTGAAGCTTTCTTT
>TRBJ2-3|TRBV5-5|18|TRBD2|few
CASSLRRTSGTGTDTQYF
TGTGCCAGCAGCTTGCGAAGGACTAGCGGGACGGGCACAGATACGCAGTATTTT
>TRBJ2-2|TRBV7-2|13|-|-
CASRVPGAGELFF
TGTGCCAGCAGGGTTCCGGGGGCCGGGGAGCTGTTTTTT
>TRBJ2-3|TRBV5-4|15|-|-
CASSPSGPDTDTQYF
TGTGCCAGCAGCCCCAGCGGGCCTGACACAGATACGCAGTATTTT
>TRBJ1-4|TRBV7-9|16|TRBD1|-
CASSRDSGQGSEKLFF
TGTGCCAGCAGCCGAGATTCAGGACAGGGTAGTGAAAAACTGTTTTTT
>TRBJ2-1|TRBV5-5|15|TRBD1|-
CASSSWTGSDNEQFF
TGTGCCAGCAGCTCGTGGACAGGGTCCGACAATGAGCAGTTCTTC
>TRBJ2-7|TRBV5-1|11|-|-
CASSFSGEQYF
TGCGCCAGCAGCTTTAGTGGCGAGCAGTACTTC
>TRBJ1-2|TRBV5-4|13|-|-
CASSLVSGIGYTF
TGTGCCAGCAGCTTGGTGTCCGGGATCGGCTACACCTTC
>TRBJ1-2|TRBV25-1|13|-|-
CASNRGDPGRYTF
TGTGCCAGCAACCGGGGGGACCCCGGGCGCTACACCTTC
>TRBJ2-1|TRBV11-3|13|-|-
CASEFRGNNEQFF
TGTGCCAGCGAATTCAGGGGAAACAATGAGCAGTTCTTC
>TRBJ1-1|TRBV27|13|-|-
CASGTGLGTEAFF
TGTGCCAGCGGAACAGGGCTGGGGACTGAAGCTTTCTTT